These 4 T cell receptor beta chains came from one sample sequenced in a study of blood T cell repertoires in COVID-19. Method: immunoSEQ multiplex PCR; TCRdb's copy keeps in-frame clones and lacks some. The sample includes roughly 290,000 clones, around 90% of them seen just once. The material sequenced was peripheral blood. The receptors derive from a woman between 25 and 40 years old with COVID-19, enrolled during active disease.

CDR3 nucleotide sequence: TGTGCCAGCGCCACTTCCCAGGGCCTCTATGGCTACACCTTC. Amino acids: CASATSQGLYGYTF. The chain carries TRBV18 and TRBJ1-2; tentative D call: TRBD1 (5 bases). V was trimmed by 8 bases and J by 4 bases, leaving 17 bases between them. CDR1 is KGHSH, CDR2 LQKENI, per germline. The CDR3 runs to 14 residues. The variable domain in full, completed from reference TRBV18 and TRBJ1-2, reads NAGVMQNPRHLVRRRGQEARLRCSPMKGHSHVYWYRQLPEEGLKFMVYLQKENIIDESGMPKERFSAEFPKEGPSILRIQQVVRGDSAAYFCASATSQGLYGYTFGSGTRLTVV.

The chain has TRBV5-4 and TRBJ1-1; no clear D gene. The CDR3 is 15 residues long. V was pared by 0 bases and J by 1 base, with 10 bases between. In germline, CDR1 is SGHNT, CDR2 YYREEE (reference sequence). In DNA form, the CDR3 reads TGTGCCAGCAGCTTGGAGCGTGGGAGGAACACTGAAGCTTTCTTT. It translates to CASSLERGRNTEAFF.

The rearrangement links TRBV6-6 to TRBJ1-1, with D perhaps TRBD1 (5 bases). Germline V gene data show CDR1 as MNHNY and CDR2 as SVGAGI (reference sequence). This CDR3 spans 14 amino acids. V was pared by 2 bases and J by 7 bases, with 14 bases between. CDR3 protein: CASSYPGEGSEAFF. The DNA of the CDR3 is TGTGCCAGCAGTTACCCCGGGGAGGGGAGTGAAGCTTTCTTT.

V is TRBV4-3 and J is TRBJ1-6; the D is unclear. The V gene's germline CDR1 is LGHNA and CDR2 YSLEER. The CDR3 consists of 14 residues. Trimming pared 0 bases from V and 7 bases from J, leaving 7 bases between. DNA for the CDR3: TGCGCCAGCAGCCAAGACAGTCCAAATTCACCCCTCCACTTT. Its protein product is CASSQDSPNSPLHF.